A single sample gave rise to the 18 T cell receptor beta chains below, sequenced in a study of vaccination and CD4 T cells after COVID-19. The study sequenced cultured CD4+ T cell DNA using the Oncomine TCR Beta short-read assay. TCRdb re-derived calls from the PCR reads in MiXCR, one entry per CDR3 protein. Among some 10,000 distinct CDR3 sequences listed, under 35% were seen once. Specified treatment: approximately nine-day PBMC culture with coronavirus spike peptide pools or control peptides (ViraFEST assay). These TCRs are of unknown antigen specificity. The sequencing sample was made of cultured CD4+ T cells from blood. The receptor source for this set is a human donor with COVID-19.

In the case of this clonotype: One junction end does not reproduce the germline sequence, and a read error may be involved. The chain's CDR3 is CASSPSATGFGANVLTF. In DNA form, the CDR3 reads TGTGCTAGCAGCCCCTCCGCCACAGGGTTTGGGGCCAACGTCCTGACTTTC. The gene calls are TRBV7-7 and TRBJ2-6; maybe TRBD1 (6 bases). This CDR3 spans 17 amino acids. The germline V gene encodes CDR1 SSHAT and CDR2 FNYEAQ (reference sequence).

This chain links TRBV20-1 with TRBJ2-3; D possibly corresponds to TRBD2 (5 bases). This CDR3 is 13 amino acids long. V was shortened by 5 bases and J by 4 bases, with 13 bases between the two germline ends. Germline V lookup: CDR1 DFQATT, CDR2 SNEGSKA (reference sequence). The CDR3 is CSAPVGSPDTQYF. In DNA, the CDR3 is TGCAGTGCTCCGGTGGGGAGCCCAGATACGCAGTATTTT.

This clonotype was counted a few times. The genes are TRBV11-2 and TRBJ1-1; TRBD1 is a possible D gene (6 bases). CDR1 and CDR2 from the germline V gene are SGHAT and FQNNGV. Between the trimmed V and J ends, which lost 5 bases and 3 bases, there was a span of 16 bases. The CDR3 is 15 residues long. The CDR3 spells CASSRTGGGYTEAFF. Here the CDR3 DNA reads TGTGCCAGCAGCCGGACGGGGGGCGGGTACACTGAAGCTTTCTTT.

J is TRBJ2-1 and V is TRBV5-6; 8 nucleotides line up with TRBD2. Germline CDR1 reads SGHDT; CDR2 reads YYEEEE. The CDR3 is 16 amino acids. J was trimmed by 0 bases and V by 0 bases; bases with no gene match: 2. CDR3 sequence reads: CASSLAGGASYNEQFF. The DNA of the CDR3 is TGTGCCAGCAGCTTGGCCGGGGGGGCCTCCTACAATGAGCAGTTCTTC.

This clonotype is classed as large (0.1 to 1%). CDR3 DNA: TGTGCCAGCAGTGAATATCGGGGGACCATTAACTATGGCTACACCTTC. Its translation is CASSEYRGTINYGYTF. The genes are TRBV25-1 and TRBJ1-2; D is perhaps TRBD1 (5 bases). V was cut by 0 bases and J by 1 base, with 12 bases left in between. Germline values: CDR1 MGHDK, CDR2 SYGVNS. The CDR3 is made up of 16 amino acids.

This clonotype was counted only a few times. The rearrangement uses TRBV11-3 and TRBJ1-1, with D hard to call. CDR3 length: 13 amino acids. Germline V gene sequence: CDR1 SGHNT, CDR2 YENEEA. Trimming removed 3 bases at V and 0 bases at J, with 5 bases between. CDR3 loop: CASSFEMNTEAFF. The CDR3 DNA is TGTGCCAGCAGCTTTGAGATGAACACTGAAGCTTTCTTT.

This clonotype has only one observation. V is TRBV5-6 and J is TRBJ2-5; 13 bases match TRBD2. The CDR3 is 16 amino acids. The germline V gene has CDR1 SGHDT and CDR2 YYEEEE. With V trimmed by 4 bases and J by 2 bases, 5 bases remained unmatched. CDR3 coding DNA: TGTGCCAGCAGCGCTGGACTAGCGGGGGTACAAGAGACCCAGTACTTC. This translates into CASSAGLAGVQETQYF.

This clonotype showed up just a few times. The rearrangement uses TRBV7-2 and TRBJ1-5; the D gene is possibly TRBD1 (6 bases). Germline CDR1 and CDR2: SGHTA and FQGNSA. The V end lost 5 bases, the J end lost 1 base, and 12 bases lay between the germline ends. This CDR3 contains 15 residues. The DNA for the CDR3 is TGTGCCAGCAGCGAGGGTAGGGGGAGCAATCAGCCCCAGCATTTT. Translating gives CASSEGRGSNQPQHF. The full variable domain, with the rest looked up from reference TRBV7-2 and TRBJ1-5, is GAGVSQSPSNKVTEKGKDVELRCDPISGHTALYWYRQSLGQGLEFLIYFQGNSAPDKSGLPSDRFSAERTGGSVSTLTIQRTQQEDSAVYLCASSEGRGSNQPQHFGDGTRLSIL.

This clonotype showed up just a few times. The genes are TRBV24-1 and TRBJ2-1; TRBD1 agrees at 11 bases. Germline V CDR1 and CDR2: KGHDR, SFDVKD. The CDR3 length is 15 residues. The junction had 4 bases not matched to a gene; V was cut back by 3 bases and J by 7 bases. The CDR3 sequence is CATSDRDRGRNEQFF. The CDR3 coding sequence is TGTGCCACCAGTGATCGGGACAGGGGGAGGAATGAGCAGTTCTTC.

The rearrangement joins TRBV29-1 to TRBJ2-5; 11 nucleotides align to TRBD2. J lost 3 bases, V lost 7 bases, and 4 bases had no gene match. Per germline, CDR1 SQVTM and CDR2 ANQGSEA. This CDR3 is built from 13 residues. CDR3 amino acids: CSGLAGLEETQYF. For the CDR3, the DNA is TGCAGCGGACTAGCGGGGCTCGAAGAGACCCAGTACTTC.

This clonotype was seen more than once but under ten times. The gene calls are TRBV15 and TRBJ1-6; 9 bases line up with TRBD1. CDR1 LNHNV and CDR2 YYDKDF come from the germline V gene (reference sequence). V lost 0 bases and J lost 9; bases outside the gene matches: 3. The CDR3 extends over 15 amino acids. For the CDR3, the DNA is TGTGCCACCAGCAGAGAACGGACAGGGGCTTCACCCCTCCACTTT. Amino acid sequence: CATSRERTGASPLHF.

The J gene is TRBJ2-1, the V gene TRBV5-6; TRBD1 aligns across 7 bases. Germline CDR1 reads SGHDT; CDR2 reads YYEEEE. V shed 4 bases, J shed 0 bases, and the junction held 7 bases outside the gene matches. This CDR3 is built from 16 residues. The DNA for the CDR3 is TGTGCCAGCAGCACCACGGGACAGCGCTCCTACAATGAGCAGTTCTTC. It yields the protein CASSTTGQRSYNEQFF.

In DNA form, the CDR3 reads TGTGCCAGCAGCTTAGTCGCAGGTAGTTACGAGCAGTACTTC. The encoded protein is CASSLVAGSYEQYF. V usage is TRBV7-8 and J usage is TRBJ2-7, with D hard to call. V was clipped by 1 base and J by 4 bases, with 11 bases between them. Germline V CDR1 and CDR2: SGHVS, FQNEAQ. CDR3 length: 14 amino acids.

This clonotype was detected once. The chain employs TRBV19 and TRBJ2-1, with TRBD2 matching 11 bases. The ends lost 5 bases at V and 7 bases at J; junction bases unmatched: 10. Germline CDR1 LNHDA, CDR2 SQIVND (reference sequence). The CDR3 covers 16 residues. This CDR3 is CASSEIAGGRVNEQFF. The DNA for the CDR3 is TGTGCCAGTAGTGAGATAGCGGGGGGGCGAGTAAATGAGCAGTTCTTC.

This clonotype has only a few counts. The chain joins TRBV6-4 to TRBJ2-1; 8 bases fit TRBD1. The germline V gene has CDR1 MRHNA and CDR2 SNTAGT. The CDR3 has 13 amino acids. Trimming took 5 bases from V and 9 from J; bases not matched to a gene: 6. The CDR3 spells CASSLQGVGEQFF. CDR3 DNA sequence: TGTGCCAGCAGTCTACAGGGGGTGGGTGAGCAGTTCTTC.

The V call is TRBV6-1, the J call TRBJ2-7; TRBD2 agrees at 11 bases. Germline V CDR1 and CDR2: MNHNS, SASEGT. The CDR3 loop spans 14 amino acids. Losses at the gene ends were 6 bases for V and 3 bases for J; bases not matched to a gene: 4. CDR3 bases: TGTGCCAGCAGAATAGCGGGGGGGGTCTACGAGCAGTACTTC. This sequence encodes CASRIAGGVYEQYF.

The CDR3 bases are TGTGCCAGCAGTTTACTCCCATTAAAGCAGTACTTC. Translating gives CASSLLPLKQYF. This chain links TRBV12-3 or TRBV12-4 with TRBJ2-7; D ambiguous. The CDR3 runs 12 residues. The V end was cut by 2 bases, the J end by 8 bases, with 10 bases between.

The chain couples TRBV2 to TRBJ2-2; 8 positions agree with TRBD1. J was trimmed by 6 bases and V by 1 base; bases with no gene match: 4. CDR3 length equals 15 residues. CDR1 and CDR2 from the germline V gene are SNHLY and FYNNEI. This chain's CDR3 is CASSEGTGRAGELFF. The CDR3 DNA sequence: TGTGCCAGCAGTGAAGGGACAGGGCGAGCCGGGGAGCTGTTTTTT.